The entry below describes one T cell receptor (beta chain). This sample was taken from a study of blood T cell repertoires in COVID-19. Study summary: T cells, B-cell-depleted T cells, or PBMCs provided the cDNA or gDNA that served as material.

Seattle participants joined during active infection and were tracked over time. The V end was cut by 1 base, the J end by 4 bases, with 10 bases between. CDR1 and CDR2 from the germline V gene are GTSNPN and SVGIG (reference sequence). The CDR3 is 13 residues long. In the authors' workflow: How many nucleated cells were present was estimated from reference gene primer amplification. Sequencing was performed with immunoSEQ multiplex PCR; in TCRdb, only in-frame clones are kept and a portion is missing. That table furnishes V, J and clone size, whereas the DNA furnished D and trimming. The sample shows 55,000 or so clones, about 80% of them seen only once.

This chain links TRBV30 with TRBJ1-2, with no clear D. Material for sequencing was peripheral blood. The sequence was obtained from a man aged 25 to 45 with COVID-19, enrolled during active disease. CDR3 DNA: TGTGCCTGGAGTGGCCTCGGGTTCTATGGCTACACCTTC. Its protein product is CAWSGLGFYGYTF.